Shown below are 20 T cell receptor beta chains from a single sample sequenced in a study of blood T cell repertoires in COVID-19. Sequenced by immunoSEQ multiplex PCR; TCRdb stores in-frame clones only, minus some. The sample consists of approximately 140,000 clones, 88% of them appearing once. Sequencing was performed on peripheral blood. The source is a human donor with COVID-19, enrolled during active disease. The donor label of this sample is uncertain.

V is TRBV9 and J is TRBJ2-3; 11 bases line up with TRBD1. CDR3 length: 15 residues. The germline CDR1 and CDR2 sequences are SGDLS and YYNGEE. The V segment lost 0 bases and the J segment 4 bases; nucleotides outside the gene matches: 1. Here the CDR3 DNA reads TGTGCCAGCAGCGTAGCGGGACAGGGGGCAGATACGCAGTATTTT. The encoded protein is CASSVAGQGADTQYF.

The V call is TRBV10-3, the J call TRBJ2-1; TRBD1 might be the D (6 bases). CDR3 length: 12 amino acids. Germline values: CDR1 ENHRY, CDR2 SYGVKD. The V and J ends lost 10 bases and 5 bases respectively, with 12 bases between them. DNA for the CDR3: TGTGCCACCTGGACAGACCACAATGAGCAGTTCTTC. As protein: CATWTDHNEQFF.

CDR3 sequence reads: CASSPDRRSSYEQYF. CDR3 DNA sequence: TGTGCCAGCAGCCCCGACAGAAGGAGCTCCTACGAGCAGTACTTC. V usage is TRBV2 and J usage is TRBJ2-7; weak D call: TRBD1 (5 bases). V shed 6 bases and J shed 0 bases, with 15 bases lying between them. The CDR3 is 15 amino acids. Germline V gene sequence: CDR1 SNHLY, CDR2 FYNNEI.

The chain is built from TRBV7-9 and TRBJ1-6; TRBD1 aligns across 7 bases. Germline V CDR1 and CDR2: SEHNR, FQNEAQ (reference sequence). Trimming removed 10 bases from V and 6 bases from J; junction bases left unmatched: 9. The CDR3 contains 14 residues. The CDR3, as DNA: TGTGCCACTCTCCCGTACAGGGGTAATTCACCCCTCCACTTT. Amino acids: CATLPYRGNSPLHF.

The chain links TRBV4-1 to TRBJ2-3; TRBD2 might be the D (6 bases). CDR1 and CDR2 from the germline V gene are MGHRA and YSYEKL. V dropped 3 bases and J dropped 1 base, with 11 bases sitting between them. The CDR3 contains 15 residues. CDR3 amino acids: CASSQGGTRTDTQYF. Here the CDR3 DNA reads TGCGCCAGCAGCCAGGGCGGGACTCGCACAGATACGCAGTATTTT.

The V call is TRBV6-5, the J call TRBJ1-1; 9 bases fit TRBD1. The CDR3 length is 15 residues. The germline gives CDR1 MNHEY, CDR2 SVGAGI. After removal of 4 bases from V and 0 bases from J, the junction contained 3 bases not matched to a gene. The CDR3 sequence is CASSSGQGLNTEAFF. CDR3 coding DNA: TGTGCCAGCAGTTCGGGACAGGGTTTGAACACTGAAGCTTTCTTT.

CDR3 loop: CASSEDGGSSSYEQYF. The DNA of the CDR3 is TGTGCCAGCAGTGAAGACGGCGGCAGTAGCTCCTACGAGCAGTACTTC. This sequence joins TRBV6-1 and TRBJ2-7; D not resolved. The V and J ends lost 1 base and 0 bases respectively, with 13 bases between them. The V gene's germline CDR1 is MNHNS and CDR2 SASEGT. This CDR3 has 16 residues.

This chain uses TRBV5-4 with TRBJ2-1, with D possibly matching TRBD1 (6 bases). Germline V gene lookup returns CDR1 SGHNT and CDR2 YYREEE (reference sequence). V lost 1 base and J lost 9, with 11 bases in between. The CDR3 is made up of 13 amino acids. The CDR3 protein is CASSLSQGLEQFF. The CDR3 bases are TGTGCCAGCAGCTTGTCGCAGGGGCTTGAGCAGTTCTTC.

The sample holds a few counts of this clone. V is TRBV19 and J is TRBJ1-2, with 8 bases that match TRBD1. Looked up from germline, CDR1 is LNHDA and CDR2 is SQIVND (reference sequence). V shed 5 bases and J 5 bases; nucleotides not matched to a gene: 7. This CDR3 is built from 14 residues. CDR3 nucleotide sequence: TGTGCCAGTAGTGGTGGGACAGGTCAATATGGCTACACCTTC. It translates to CASSGGTGQYGYTF.

The rearrangement uses TRBV6-2 or TRBV6-3 and TRBJ1-1; unclear D gene. CDR1 is MNHEY, CDR2 SVGEGT, per germline. The germline V and J ends were trimmed by 6 bases and 4 bases, with 18 bases remaining between them. CDR3 length: 15 residues. The CDR3, as DNA: TGTGCCAGCAGCCCCAAGGTATGGCGGCGCACTGAAGCTTTCTTT. Protein: CASSPKVWRRTEAFF.

This chain uses TRBV6-5 with TRBJ2-1; TRBD1 matches 7 bases. CDR3 length: 12 amino acids. V trimming: 0 bases; J trimming: 10 bases; junction bases outside the gene matches: 0. CDR1 and CDR2 from the germline V gene are MNHEY and SVGAGI. CDR3 protein: CASSYSTGEQFF. CDR3 bases: TGTGCCAGCAGTTACTCGACAGGGGAGCAGTTCTTC.

CDR3 DNA: TGTGCCAGCTCACCCTCCCCCGGACAGATCTATGGCTACACCTTC. As protein: CASSPSPGQIYGYTF. The chain carries TRBV18 and TRBJ1-2; D may be TRBD1 (6 bases). The CDR3 spans 15 residues. Trimming removed 3 bases at V and 4 bases at J, with 15 bases between. Germline CDR1 KGHSH, CDR2 LQKENI. The full variable domain, its missing parts supplied by reference TRBV18 and TRBJ1-2, is NAGVMQNPRHLVRRRGQEARLRCSPMKGHSHVYWYRQLPEEGLKFMVYLQKENIIDESGMPKERFSAEFPKEGPSILRIQQVVRGDSAAYFCASSPSPGQIYGYTFGSGTRLTVV.

The rearrangement links TRBV2 to TRBJ2-7, with 7 bases lining up with TRBD1. The germline V gene encodes CDR1 SNHLY and CDR2 FYNNEI. Losses at the gene ends were 6 bases for V and 0 bases for J; bases not matched to a gene: 5. CDR3 length: 14 amino acids. DNA for the CDR3: TGTGCCAGCAGCGGGACAGCCAGCTCCTACGAGCAGTACTTC. It encodes CASSGTASSYEQYF. The complete variable domain, with remaining parts taken from reference TRBV2 and TRBJ2-7, reads EPEVTQTPSHQVTQMGQEVILRCVPISNHLYFYWYRQILGQKVEFLVSFYNNEISEKSEIFDDQFSVERPDGSNFTLKIRSTKLEDSAMYFCASSGTASSYEQYFGPGTRLTVT.

The chain is built from TRBV19 and TRBJ1-2; no definite D call. Trimming stripped 7 bases from V and 10 bases from J, with 16 bases between. This CDR3 contains 12 residues. The germline V gene encodes CDR1 LNHDA and CDR2 SQIVND (reference sequence). The CDR3 nucleotides read TGTGCCAGTAATCAGGAAGGTGGTTTCTACACCTTC. It encodes CASNQEGGFYTF.

J is TRBJ2-3 and V is TRBV27, with D perhaps matching TRBD1 (5 bases). Trimming shortened V by 10 bases and J by 1 base, and 15 bases separated the two germline ends. The CDR3 sequence is 14 residues long. Germline V lookup: CDR1 MNHEY, CDR2 SMNVEV (reference sequence). The CDR3 sequence: CATRVFPGTDTQYF. CDR3 DNA: TGTGCCACCAGGGTCTTTCCGGGCACAGATACGCAGTATTTT.

V is TRBV27 and J is TRBJ2-5; 11 bases are a match to TRBD1. Germline loops: CDR1 MNHEY, CDR2 SMNVEV (reference sequence). V lost 5 bases to trimming and J lost 5 bases; unmatched junction nucleotides: 13. The length of the CDR3 is 17 residues. CDR3 nucleotide sequence: TGTGCCAGCAGTCCTTTGGGAGGACAGGGGGCCGCGGAGACCCAGTACTTC. Translation: CASSPLGGQGAAETQYF.

V gene TRBV11-2 combines with J gene TRBJ1-6; TRBD1 matches 7 bases. The CDR3 is 16 residues long. In germline, CDR1 is SGHAT, CDR2 FQNNGV. Trimming cost V 9 bases and J 0 bases; bases outside gene matches: 8. This CDR3 reads CASGDSLSSYNSPLHF. CDR3 nucleotide sequence: TGTGCCAGTGGGGACAGCTTGAGCTCCTATAATTCACCCCTCCACTTT.

The chain is built from TRBV6-5 and TRBJ2-7; 9 bases map to TRBD1. J lost 4 bases, V lost 2 bases, and 6 bases had no gene match. CDR3 length equals 15 residues. CDR1 MNHEY and CDR2 SVGAGI come from the germline V gene. The CDR3 is CASSYTDRGAYEQYF. CDR3 nucleotides: TGTGCCAGCAGTTACACGGACAGGGGCGCATACGAGCAGTACTTC.

This clone is a singleton in its sample. The chain is built from TRBV6-1 and TRBJ1-6, with D unresolved. CDR1 is MNHNS and CDR2 is SASEGT in the germline V gene. V dropped 2 bases and J dropped 5 bases, with 10 bases sitting between them. The CDR3 is 15 amino acids. The DNA of the CDR3 is TGTGCCAGCAGTGAATACGGGAAGGATAATTCACCCCTCCACTTT. It encodes CASSEYGKDNSPLHF.

The chain joins TRBV30 to TRBJ2-7, with 9 bases fitting TRBD2. The CDR3 loop spans 13 amino acids. The trim removed 3 bases at V and 3 bases at J, leaving 3 bases unmatched. The germline gives CDR1 GTSNPN, CDR2 SVGIG (reference sequence). The DNA of the CDR3 is TGTGCCTGGAGCATTAGCGGGAGCTACGAGCAGTACTTC. Protein sequence: CAWSISGSYEQYF.